Presented here are 15 T cell receptor beta chains from one specimen sequenced in a study of T cells after yellow fever vaccination. One entry per CDR3 protein results from TCRdb running MiXCR on the 5' RACE reads. Here the sample spans some 500,000 distinct CDR3 sequences, approximately 13% being singletons. The specimen was PBMCs, collected on the day of the yellow fever booster vaccination. The receptors shown here come from a man aged 25 to 40 who received the YFV17D yellow fever vaccine.

This clonotype has just a few counts. The chain employs TRBV18 and TRBJ2-2; D gene unclear. Trimming removed 4 bases at V and 5 bases at J, with 11 bases between. The CDR3 totals 14 residues. From germline, CDR1 is KGHSH and CDR2 LQKENI. In DNA form, the CDR3 reads TGTGCCAGCTCACGTCCTCAGAATACCGGGGAGCTGTTTTTT. It encodes CASSRPQNTGELFF.

V and J are TRBV6-2 or TRBV6-3 and TRBJ2-5; D not certain. The CDR3 is made up of 12 amino acids. Germline V CDR1 and CDR2: MNHEY, SVGEGT. Between the trimmed V and J ends, which lost 2 bases and 7 bases, there was a span of 8 bases. CDR3 in amino acids: CASSYGPGTQYF. DNA of the CDR3: TGTGCCAGCAGTTACGGGCCGGGGACCCAGTACTTC.

This clonotype was observed a handful of times. This chain joins TRBV6-8 and TRBJ2-5, with TRBD2 matching 7 bases. This CDR3 has 12 amino acids. Germline V gives CDR1 MNHGY, CDR2 SAAAGT. The trim removed 11 bases at V and 3 bases at J, leaving 6 bases unmatched. The CDR3: CAVSGIEETQYF. For the CDR3, the DNA is TGTGCCGTGAGCGGGATTGAAGAGACCCAGTACTTC.

This clonotype was seen more than once but under ten times. CDR3 region: CASSLGARWYEQFF. The CDR3 bases are TGTGCCAGCAGCTTAGGGGCGAGGTGGTATGAGCAGTTCTTC. The chain joins TRBV11-2 to TRBJ2-1; no definite D call. V lost 1 base and J lost 8, with 12 bases in between. The CDR3 runs 14 residues. CDR1 SGHAT and CDR2 FQNNGV come from the germline V gene.

This chain links TRBV6-2 or TRBV6-3 with TRBJ2-1, with 11 bases lining up with TRBD1. V dropped 2 bases and J dropped 8; count of bases not matched to a gene: 14. Germline CDR1 reads MNHEY; CDR2 reads SVGEGT. The CDR3 totals 18 residues. CDR3 protein: CASSYGLAGTGGIDEQFF. CDR3 DNA: TGTGCCAGCAGTTACGGACTGGCCGGGACAGGGGGTATAGATGAGCAGTTCTTC.

A few counts support this clonotype. V gene TRBV5-4 combines with J gene TRBJ2-2; a possible D gene is TRBD1 (6 bases). V was trimmed by 1 base and J by 6 bases, leaving 7 bases between them. CDR3 length equals 13 residues. Germline-derived CDR1 and CDR2 are SGHNT and YYREEE (reference sequence). CDR3 in amino acids: CASSLWGPGELFF. Written as DNA, the CDR3 is TGTGCCAGCAGCTTGTGGGGGCCCGGGGAGCTGTTTTTT.

This chain joins TRBV6-1 and TRBJ2-2; 7 positions match TRBD2. V lost 6 bases, J lost 0 bases, and 13 bases stayed unmatched. Germline loops: CDR1 MNHNS, CDR2 SASEGT. There are 18 residues in the CDR3. CDR3 sequence: CASRPPTGRTANTGELFF. The DNA for the CDR3 is TGTGCCAGCAGACCCCCGACCGGGAGGACCGCGAACACCGGGGAGCTGTTTTTT.

The chain carries TRBV29-1 and TRBJ2-5; D is unclear. From germline, CDR1 is SQVTM and CDR2 ANQGSEA. The CDR3 contains 12 residues. V lost 6 bases and J lost 0, with 8 bases in between. CDR3 sequence: CSVDDNQETQYF. Here the CDR3 DNA reads TGCAGCGTCGACGACAACCAAGAGACCCAGTACTTC.

This clonotype has more than one count but fewer than ten. This chain uses TRBV6-2 or TRBV6-3 with TRBJ2-7; 7 bases line up with TRBD1. Germline CDR1 MNHEY, CDR2 SVGEGT. V dropped 6 bases and J dropped 2; count of bases not matched to a gene: 19. This CDR3 has 18 amino acids. The CDR3 is CASRTLGTAPDWAYEQYF. The CDR3 DNA reads TGTGCCAGCAGAACCCTGGGGACAGCCCCGGATTGGGCCTACGAGCAGTACTTC.

This clonotype has ten or more counts. The chain employs TRBV14 and TRBJ1-1; D not certain. This CDR3 is 11 amino acids long. The V and J ends lost 1 base and 9 bases respectively, with 6 bases between them. Germline V gene data show CDR1 as SGHDN and CDR2 as FVKESK. CDR3 coding DNA: TGTGCCAGCAGCCAAGGGCTGAAAGCTTTCTTT. Protein: CASSQGLKAFF.

The rearrangement joins TRBV12-3 or TRBV12-4 to TRBJ1-1; 9 positions agree with TRBD1. The V and J ends lost 0 bases and 3 bases, in that order; junction bases with no gene match: 2. The CDR3 consists of 15 residues. CDR3 protein: CASSLARQGDTEAFF. The DNA for the CDR3 is TGTGCCAGCAGTTTAGCGCGACAGGGGGACACTGAAGCTTTCTTT.

This clonotype was picked up a small number of times. The rearrangement links TRBV12-3 or TRBV12-4 to TRBJ2-6; the D is unclear. The CDR3 is made up of 13 amino acids. Deletions cut 8 bases from V and 4 bases from J, with 9 bases between. In nucleotides, the CDR3 is TGTGCCAGCTGCGATTCCGGGGCCAACGTCCTGACTTTC. It specifies CASCDSGANVLTF.

V is TRBV4-3 and J is TRBJ2-1; 8 bases are shared with TRBD1. V shed 0 bases and J 7 bases; nucleotides not matched to a gene: 2. CDR1 and CDR2 (germline): LGHNA, YSLEER. The CDR3 contains 14 residues. The CDR3 region has the DNA TGCGCCAGCAGCCAAGACCACAGGGGGAATGAGCAGTTCTTC. It yields the protein CASSQDHRGNEQFF.

The CDR3 nucleotides are TGTGCCAGCAAACTGAACACCGGGGAGCTGTTTTTT. Protein: CASKLNTGELFF. The chain has TRBV12-3 or TRBV12-4 and TRBJ2-2; D gene ambiguous. V lost 7 bases, J lost 1 base, and 4 bases lay in between. The length of the CDR3 is 12 residues.

This chain connects TRBV6-1 to TRBJ1-3, with 7 bases that match TRBD1. CDR1 is MNHNS and CDR2 is SASEGT in the germline V gene. The CDR3 runs 18 residues. The V and J ends lost 5 bases and 4 bases, in that order; junction bases with no gene match: 17. The chain's CDR3 is CASSPSKAAGGFGNTIYF. The CDR3 DNA reads as TGTGCCAGCAGTCCATCGAAGGCCGCAGGGGGATTCGGAAACACCATATATTTT.